In its sample, the clone carrying this T cell receptor beta chain was seen a few times. As yet, its antigen is unknown. The data belong to a study of T-cell memory formation after mild COVID-19. After 5'RACE with constant-segment primers, TCR alpha and TCR beta cDNA libraries carrying sample barcodes and UMIs were obtained. TCRdb reanalysed the 5' RACE reads using MiXCR and keeps one entry per CDR3 protein. The data show some 40,000 distinct CDR3 sequences, with about 6.1% seen just once and 0.7% to 0.9% held by the top ten. General observations from the study: A balance of CD4 and CD8 characterized clones contracting day 15 to 85, whereas later expanders leaned CD4+.

The CDR3 extends over 18 amino acids. CDR1 and CDR2 (germline): SGHTA, FQGNSA. With V trimmed by 7 bases and J by 3 bases, 14 bases remained unmatched. The clonotype was recovered from an adult who had mild COVID-19 (a few samples of this study predate the infection). Cell type and time point are not known. The chain joins TRBV7-2 to TRBJ2-1; TRBD2 matches at 11 bases. Sequencing input: PBMCs or a T cell subset sorted from them (not recorded which). The CDR3 nucleotides read TGTGCCAGCAACGCCATGTCCCTAGCGGGGGGATTCTACAATGAGCAGTTCTTC. This codes for CASNAMSLAGGFYNEQFF.